These T cell receptor beta chains were read from a single sample in a study of control samples from healthy donors and cancer patients. The table came from immunoSEQ multiplex PCR; TCRdb's copy has only in-frame clones and leaves some out. The table records 170,000 or so clones, roughly 90% of them present only once. Sequencing was carried out using blood. Source of these receptors: a woman aged 45-65 years in good health. Each CDR3 is given with its conserved first and last residue. D genes are given only for firm matches. A clone size is listed for some rows: how often the clone was seen (once, few, many), or a class if it is expanded.

J gene	clone size	V gene	D gene	CDR3 DNA	CDR3 protein
TRBJ1-6	.	TRBV21-1	.	TGTGCCAGCAGCAAAGCTTACACAGGGAGTAATTCACCCCTCCACTTT	CASSKAYTGSNSPLHF
TRBJ2-1	.	TRBV7-3	.	TGTGCCAGCAGCTACAATGCCAGGTTCAATGAGCAGTTCTTC	CASSYNARFNEQFF
TRBJ2-5	once	TRBV9	TRBD2	TGTGCCAGCAGCGTAGGAGGACTAGCGGGGGACCAAGAGACCCAGTACTTC	CASSVGGLAGDQETQYF
TRBJ1-1	.	TRBV28	.	TGTGCCAGCGGGAGAAACACTGAAGCTTTCTTT	CASGRNTEAFF
TRBJ1-2	few	TRBV28	.	TGTGCCAGCAGGTCCGGGACACCCTTTGTTAACTATGGCTACACCTTC	CASRSGTPFVNYGYTF
TRBJ1-6	once	TRBV9	.	TGTGCCAGCAGCGTAGACGACAATAAAGCTGCCCCCCTCCACTTT	CASSVDDNKAAPLHF
TRBJ1-3	.	TRBV5-1	.	TGCGCCAGCGGTAATGGGATTGCTGGAAACACCATATATTTT	CASGNGIAGNTIYF
TRBJ2-5	.	TRBV21-1	.	TGTGCCAGCAGCAACCCGAGCCTGGGGGAGACCCAGTACTTC	CASSNPSLGETQYF
TRBJ1-1	.	TRBV3-1/TRBV3-2	.	TGTGCCAGCAGCCAAGTTGCCGAGAACACTGAAGCTTTCTTT	CASSQVAENTEAFF
TRBJ1-1	.	TRBV19	TRBD1	TGTGCCAGTAGTACCTCGACAGGGGGCTATACAACTGAAGCTTTCTTT	CASSTSTGGYTTEAFF
TRBJ1-4	.	TRBV28	.	TGTGCCAGCACGTATCTAGGGGAAGAAAAACTGTTTTTT	CASTYLGEEKLFF
TRBJ2-2	.	TRBV6-2/TRBV6-3	TRBD2	TGTGCCAGCAGTTACCAGTTAGCGGGACTTCACACCGGGGAGCTGTTTTTT	CASSYQLAGLHTGELFF
TRBJ2-4	.	TRBV9	.	TGTGCCAGCAGCGTAGATACAGCCAAAAACATTCAGTACTTC	CASSVDTAKNIQYF
TRBJ1-6	.	TRBV4-3	.	TGCGCCAGCAGCCAAGTCCCCGACCTTAATTCACCCCTCCACTTT	CASSQVPDLNSPLHF
TRBJ1-2	.	TRBV28	.	TGTGCCAGCAGTTTACCGGCCAGGGGAAATGGCTACACCTTC	CASSLPARGNGYTF
TRBJ2-1	.	TRBV11-2	.	TGTGCCAGCAGATCACTGCGGGGTGAGCAGTTCTTC	CASRSLRGEQFF
TRBJ1-2	.	TRBV9	.	TGTGCCAGCAGCATTAATGCGGGCTACACCTTC	CASSINAGYTF
TRBJ1-1	.	TRBV27	.	TGTGCCAGCAGTTTAACAGTCTGGAACACTGAAGCTTTCTTT	CASSLTVWNTEAFF
TRBJ1-2	.	TRBV19	.	TGTGCCAGTAGTATCTTACAGGACTTCTATGGCTACACCTTC	CASSILQDFYGYTF
TRBJ2-7	.	TRBV6-1	.	TGTGCCAGCAGTGATCAGGGGGGCTACGAGCAGTACTTC	CASSDQGGYEQYF
TRBJ1-5	.	TRBV7-2	.	TGTGCCAGCAGCTTAGTCACAGGATATAGCAATCAGCCCCAGCATTTT	CASSLVTGYSNQPQHF
TRBJ1-2	.	TRBV10-3	.	TGTGCCATCAGTGAGGAGGGGGTGGGCTATGGCTACACCTTC	CAISEEGVGYGYTF
TRBJ2-1	.	TRBV7-2	.	TGTGCCAGCAGCTTAAGCATTATGGTGGGTGAGCAGTTCTTC	CASSLSIMVGEQFF
TRBJ1-3	few	TRBV7-8	.	TGTGCCAGTGGAGAAGGACAGAGAAACTCTGGAAACACCATATATTTT	CASGEGQRNSGNTIYF
TRBJ1-6	few	TRBV7-8	.	TGTGCCAGCAGCGCACCAGGGGTTTTGGCACCCCTCCACTTT	CASSAPGVLAPLHF
TRBJ2-1	.	TRBV5-1	.	TGCGCCAGCAGACAAGTCCCCCGGTGGGAGCAGTTCTTC	CASRQVPRWEQFF
TRBJ1-1	.	TRBV10-3	TRBD1	TGTGCCATCAGTGGCCTGACAGGGGGAAGGGGCACTGAAGCTTTCTTT	CAISGLTGGRGTEAFF
TRBJ2-1	.	TRBV5-1	.	TGCGCCAGCAGCCCCGCAGTAGGGCTAGAGGGCAATGAGCAGTTCTTC	CASSPAVGLEGNEQFF
TRBJ1-5	.	TRBV4-3	TRBD1	TGCGCCAGCAGCCCAAGTTGGCAGGGGGCCAGAATTAGCAATCAGCCCCAGCATTTT	CASSPSWQGARISNQPQHF
TRBJ2-7	.	TRBV28	.	TGTGCCAGCTTTCCTCCGGACACCGCCCTAATAACCTACGAGCAGTACTTC	CASFPPDTALITYEQYF
TRBJ1-1	.	TRBV6-4	.	TGTGCCAGCAGTGACGGGACGCGCGGCGCTTTCTTT	CASSDGTRGAFF
TRBJ2-2	.	TRBV7-3	.	TGTGCCAGCAGCCGATACACCGGGGAGCTGTTTTTT	CASSRYTGELFF
TRBJ2-4	.	TRBV10-3	.	TGTGCCATCAGTCGGGGTGCACTAGCCAAAAACATTCAGTACTTC	CAISRGALAKNIQYF
TRBJ2-1	.	TRBV2	TRBD2	TGTGCCAGCAGTGAGTCTAAAGGACTAGCGGGAAGTGAGCAGTTCTTC	CASSESKGLAGSEQFF
TRBJ2-5	.	TRBV7-2	.	TGTGCCAGCAGCTTAGGGAATCGAGAGACCCAGTACTTC	CASSLGNRETQYF
TRBJ2-1	.	TRBV5-5	TRBD2	TGTGCCAGCAGCTTGGCGCGGGAGGGCAACGCCCTATACAATGAGCAGTTCTTC	CASSLAREGNALYNEQFF
TRBJ1-3	.	TRBV28	.	TGTGCCAGCAGTTTCGGGGGGCTCGAAAACACCATATATTTT	CASSFGGLENTIYF
TRBJ2-6	.	TRBV7-9	.	TGTGCCAGCAGCCTTGGAGCGTTAGTGGCTGGGGCCAACGTCCTGACTTTC	CASSLGALVAGANVLTF
TRBJ1-5	.	TRBV19	TRBD1	TGTGCCAGTAGTAAAGGGGGCTTTTCCTCCGCACTTAATCAGCCCCAGCATTTT	CASSKGGFSSALNQPQHF
TRBJ1-4	once	TRBV4-3	TRBD1	TGCGCCAGCAGCCAGCAACAGGGGTTTGGGTATGAAAAACTGTTTTTT	CASSQQQGFGYEKLFF
TRBJ2-7	.	TRBV23-1	.	TGCGCCAGCTGCCCCCCGACAGCCTCCTACGAGCAGTACTTC	CASCPPTASYEQYF
TRBJ2-2	.	TRBV11-3	TRBD1	TGTGCCAGCAGCCGATCAGTTACCGGGACAGAGAACACCGGGGAGCTGTTTTTT	CASSRSVTGTENTGELFF
TRBJ2-5	once	TRBV5-1	TRBD2	TGCGCCAGCACCACCGCTAGCGGGAGCCAAGAGACCCAGTACTTC	CASTTASGSQETQYF
TRBJ2-3	.	TRBV4-3	.	TGCGCCAGCAGCCAAGGACGGGGGAGCACAGATACGCAGTATTTT	CASSQGRGSTDTQYF
TRBJ2-7	once	TRBV6-5	TRBD1	TGTGCCAGCCGCGGGACAGGGTACTACGAGCAGTACTTC	CASRGTGYYEQYF
TRBJ1-1	few	TRBV11-1	.	TGTGCCAGCAGCCCTGGGAGGGGAGGTACTGAAGCTTTCTTT	CASSPGRGGTEAFF
TRBJ2-1	.	TRBV24-1	TRBD2	TGTGCCACCAGTGAGACCCTAGCGGGGAGCTCCTACAATGAGCAGTTCTTC	CATSETLAGSSYNEQFF
TRBJ2-1	.	TRBV18	.	TGTGCCAGCTCACCAGTAAACAATGAGCAGTTCTTC	CASSPVNNEQFF